What follows describes a single TCR beta chain. The length of the CDR3 is 14 residues. The ends were cut back, 4 bases at V and 4 bases at J, with 14 bases in the middle. The V gene's germline CDR1 is SGHNT and CDR2 YYREEE (reference sequence). This entry is derived from a study of shared clonotypes between healthy human individuals. Ten immunoSEQ deep assay plates served to sequence unsorted PBMC DNA. Authors' analysis steps: Without quality scores, immunoSEQ junctional reads could not be filtered like full-length reads. The data were produced by immunoSEQ multiplex PCR, yet TCRdb's version contains in-frame clones alone and is incomplete. That table supplies the V and J calls and clone size; D and trimming were determined from the DNA. This table has approximately 460,000 clones, more than 70% appearing once. Every donor was a Caucasian adult from Nashville, Tennessee.

This chain links TRBV5-4 with TRBJ1-2, with a possible D match to TRBD1 (5 bases). The source is a woman aged 40 to 50 in good health. Some clones in this sample may be carry-over from other donors' samples. Material for sequencing was PBMCs. CDR3 coding DNA: TGTGCCAGCAGCCTGGACGGGACGGTCTATGGCTACACCTTC. Its protein is CASSLDGTVYGYTF.